This is a list of T cell receptor beta chains from one sample in a study of siplizumab effects on memory and regulatory T cells. TCRdb keeps only in-frame clones here, not all; method: immunoSEQ multiplex PCR. The table includes fewer than 130,000 clones, 80% to 95% detected once. The sequenced sample consisted of CD4+ T cells sorted from blood. These TCRs come from a human donor in good health. Each CDR3 is given without its conserved first and last residue.

v_call | cdr3_aa
TRBV2 | ASTLGRNEQF
TRBV2 | ASRKQWVGQGRGEQY
TRBV18 | ASSRQGPTDNQPQH
TRBV5-1 | ASTLGTGNYEQY
TRBV10-2 | ASSLDSEAF
TRBV6-1 | ASSTRDSYEQY
TRBV18 | ASSPIGTGPGEKLF
TRBV19 | ASSTGRTTNEKLF
TRBV7-2 | ASNLGRDTQY
TRBV6-1 | ASSHWETQETQY
TRBV2 | ASTLGLARGTDTQY
TRBV15 | ATSTGTGVKNIQY
TRBV27 | ASSFRGQRNEKLF
TRBV7-2 | ASSSWTQGTEAF
TRBV2 | ASSEQGTGVAF
TRBV7-9 | ASSPRSSGYT
TRBV4-2 | ASSQDIGSDVETQY
TRBV7-9 | ASSPQETQY
TRBV13 | ASSLGGQGVGADTQY
TRBV7-9 | ASSVRVSGANVLT
TRBV18 | ASSASGQLSNQPQH
TRBV5-1 | ASRVSAGGANYGYT
TRBV9 | ASSPRRTNNSPLH
TRBV7-2 | ASRLGEIGTNEKLF
TRBV19 | ASSQQGAGANVLT
TRBV5-1 | ASSLGDRNQPQH
TRBV27 | ASSFSPRTEAF
TRBV27 | ASSLLASGSVDTQY
TRBV5-1 | ASSYSGTSASSYEQY
TRBV6-5 | ATALSSGNTIY
TRBV30 | AWSVLPTEAF
TRBV9 | ASSSRDRPSSYNEQF
TRBV10-1 | ASSERPGLVSSDTQY
TRBV10-3 | AISVGQGATDTQY
TRBV5-6 | ASSFGQNQETQY